The 3 T cell receptor beta chains presented below share a single source sample, sequenced in a study of control samples from healthy donors and cancer patients. Sequencing used immunoSEQ multiplex PCR; TCRdb keeps in-frame clones, though not all of them. Of roughly 180,000 clones listed, 94% are singletons. Specimen: blood. All receptors derive from a woman between 18 and 30 years old in good health.

The chain links TRBV6-5 to TRBJ2-1, with D hard to call. The germline gives CDR1 MNHEY, CDR2 SVGAGI. The CDR3 is made up of 14 amino acids. Trimming removed 3 bases at V and 2 bases at J, with 8 bases between. This CDR3 is CASSYRPTYNEQFF. The CDR3 DNA is TGTGCCAGCAGTTATCGACCCACCTACAATGAGCAGTTCTTC.

V and J are TRBV6-4 and TRBJ1-2; 7 bases line up with TRBD1. CDR3 length: 14 amino acids. Germline CDR1 MRHNA, CDR2 SNTAGT. The trim removed 10 bases at V and 0 bases at J, leaving 8 bases unmatched. CDR3 residues: CATPLGQANYGYTF. CDR3 nucleotides: TGTGCCACGCCCTTAGGACAGGCTAACTATGGCTACACCTTC.

This clone was counted once. The chain recombines TRBV27 with TRBJ1-2; a weak D match, TRBD1 (5 bases). Germline CDR1 is MNHEY and CDR2 is SMNVEV (reference sequence). The CDR3 length is 12 residues. The ends were cut back, 6 bases at V and 8 bases at J, with 13 bases in the middle. CDR3 in amino acids: CASRPPGGGYTF. The CDR3 nucleotides are TGTGCCAGCAGACCCCCGGGGGGGGGCTACACCTTC.